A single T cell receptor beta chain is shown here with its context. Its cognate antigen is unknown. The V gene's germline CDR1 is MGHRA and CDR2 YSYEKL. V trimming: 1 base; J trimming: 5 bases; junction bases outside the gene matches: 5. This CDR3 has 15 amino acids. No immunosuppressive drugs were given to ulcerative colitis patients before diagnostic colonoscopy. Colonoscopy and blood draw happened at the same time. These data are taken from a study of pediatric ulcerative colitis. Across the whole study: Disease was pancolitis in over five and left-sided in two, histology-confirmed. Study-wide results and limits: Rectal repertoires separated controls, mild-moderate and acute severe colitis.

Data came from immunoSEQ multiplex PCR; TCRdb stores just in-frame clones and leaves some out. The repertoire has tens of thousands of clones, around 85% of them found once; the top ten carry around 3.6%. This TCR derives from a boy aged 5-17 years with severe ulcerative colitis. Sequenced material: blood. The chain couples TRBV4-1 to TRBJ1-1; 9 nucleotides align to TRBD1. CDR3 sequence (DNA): TGCGCCAGCAGCCAAGGCGACAGGGGGACAACTGAAGCTTTCTTT. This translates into CASSQGDRGTTEAFF.